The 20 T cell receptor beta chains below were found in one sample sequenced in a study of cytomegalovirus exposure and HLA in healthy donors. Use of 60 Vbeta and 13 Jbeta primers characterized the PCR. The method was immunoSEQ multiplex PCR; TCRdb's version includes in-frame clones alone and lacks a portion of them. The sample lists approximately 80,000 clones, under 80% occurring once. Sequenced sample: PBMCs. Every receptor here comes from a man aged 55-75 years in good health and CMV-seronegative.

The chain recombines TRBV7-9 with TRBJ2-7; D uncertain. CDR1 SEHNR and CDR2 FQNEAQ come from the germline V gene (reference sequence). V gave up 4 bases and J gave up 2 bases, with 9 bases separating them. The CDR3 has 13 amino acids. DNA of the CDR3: TGTGCCAGCAGCTCCCCCTCCGCCTACGAGCAGTACTTC. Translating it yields CASSSPSAYEQYF.

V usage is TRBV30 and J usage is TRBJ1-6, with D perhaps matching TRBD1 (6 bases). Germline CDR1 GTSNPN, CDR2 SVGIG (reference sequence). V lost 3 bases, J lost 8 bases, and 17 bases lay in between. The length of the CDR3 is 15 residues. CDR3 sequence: CAWRGQGLSDSPLHF. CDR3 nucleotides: TGTGCCTGGAGAGGTCAGGGGTTATCGGATTCACCCCTCCACTTT.

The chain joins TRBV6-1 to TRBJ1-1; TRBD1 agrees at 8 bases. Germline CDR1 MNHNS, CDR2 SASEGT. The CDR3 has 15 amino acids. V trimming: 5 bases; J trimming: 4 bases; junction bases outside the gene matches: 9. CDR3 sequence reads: CASSRQGARGTEAFF. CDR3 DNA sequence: TGTGCCAGCAGTCGCCAGGGGGCGCGAGGCACTGAAGCTTTCTTT.

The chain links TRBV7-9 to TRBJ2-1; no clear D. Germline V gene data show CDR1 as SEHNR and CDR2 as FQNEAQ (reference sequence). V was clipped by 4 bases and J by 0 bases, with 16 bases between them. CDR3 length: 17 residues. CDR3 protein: CASSSTPPGLSYNEQFF. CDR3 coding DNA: TGTGCCAGCAGCTCAACCCCGCCAGGCCTCTCCTACAATGAGCAGTTCTTC.

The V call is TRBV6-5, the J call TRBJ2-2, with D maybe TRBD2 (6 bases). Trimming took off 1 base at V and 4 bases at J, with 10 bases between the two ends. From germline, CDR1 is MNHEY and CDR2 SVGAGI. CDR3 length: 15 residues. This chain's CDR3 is CASSYFAGLTGELFF. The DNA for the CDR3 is TGTGCCAGCAGTTACTTCGCGGGACTCACCGGGGAGCTGTTTTTT.

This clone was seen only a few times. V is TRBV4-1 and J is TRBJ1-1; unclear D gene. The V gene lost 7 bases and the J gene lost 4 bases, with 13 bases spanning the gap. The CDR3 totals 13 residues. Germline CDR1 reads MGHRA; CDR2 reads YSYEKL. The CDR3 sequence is CASKLGGGTEAFF. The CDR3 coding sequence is TGCGCCAGCAAGCTGGGAGGCGGCACTGAAGCTTTCTTT.

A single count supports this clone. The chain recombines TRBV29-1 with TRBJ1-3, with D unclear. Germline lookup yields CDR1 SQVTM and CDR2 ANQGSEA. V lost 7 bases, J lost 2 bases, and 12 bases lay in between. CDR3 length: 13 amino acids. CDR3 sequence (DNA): TGCAGCGCCTTCGGGGTAACTGGAAACACCATATATTTT. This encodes CSAFGVTGNTIYF.

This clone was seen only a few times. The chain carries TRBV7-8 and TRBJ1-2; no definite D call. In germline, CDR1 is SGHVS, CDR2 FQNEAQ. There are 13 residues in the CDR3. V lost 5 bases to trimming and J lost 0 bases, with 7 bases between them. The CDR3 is CASSLQTNYGYTF. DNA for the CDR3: TGTGCCAGCAGCCTACAGACTAACTATGGCTACACCTTC.

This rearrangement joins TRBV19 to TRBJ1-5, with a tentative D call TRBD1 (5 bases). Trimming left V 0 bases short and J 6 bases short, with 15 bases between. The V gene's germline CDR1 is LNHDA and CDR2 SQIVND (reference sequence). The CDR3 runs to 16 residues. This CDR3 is CASSIEAARDSQPQHF. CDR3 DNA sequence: TGTGCCAGTAGTATAGAGGCAGCCAGGGATAGTCAGCCCCAGCATTTT. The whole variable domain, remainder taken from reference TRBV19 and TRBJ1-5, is DGGITQSPKYLFRKEGQNVTLSCEQNLNHDAMYWYRQDPGQGLRLIYYSQIVNDFQKGDIAEGYSVSREKKESFPLTVTSAQKNPTAFYLCASSIEAARDSQPQHFGDGTRLSIL.

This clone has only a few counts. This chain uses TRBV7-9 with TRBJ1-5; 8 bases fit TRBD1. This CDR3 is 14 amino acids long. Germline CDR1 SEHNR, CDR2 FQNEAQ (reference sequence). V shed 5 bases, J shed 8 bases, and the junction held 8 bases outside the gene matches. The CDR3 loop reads CASSPGQGMEPQHF. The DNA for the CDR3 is TGTGCCAGCAGCCCTGGACAGGGAATGGAGCCCCAGCATTTT.

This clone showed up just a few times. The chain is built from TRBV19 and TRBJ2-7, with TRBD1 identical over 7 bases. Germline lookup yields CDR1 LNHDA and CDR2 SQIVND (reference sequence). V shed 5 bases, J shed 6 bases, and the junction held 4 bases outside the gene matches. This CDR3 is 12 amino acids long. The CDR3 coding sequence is TGTGCCAGTAGTTTCAACAGGGGCGAGCAGTACTTC. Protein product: CASSFNRGEQYF.

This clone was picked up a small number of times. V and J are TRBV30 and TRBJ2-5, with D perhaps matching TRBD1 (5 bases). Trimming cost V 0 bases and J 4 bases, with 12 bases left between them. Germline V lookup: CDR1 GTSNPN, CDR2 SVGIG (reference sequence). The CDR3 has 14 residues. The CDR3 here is CAWSVLGRRETQYF. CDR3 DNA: TGTGCCTGGAGTGTACTGGGGCGGCGAGAGACCCAGTACTTC.

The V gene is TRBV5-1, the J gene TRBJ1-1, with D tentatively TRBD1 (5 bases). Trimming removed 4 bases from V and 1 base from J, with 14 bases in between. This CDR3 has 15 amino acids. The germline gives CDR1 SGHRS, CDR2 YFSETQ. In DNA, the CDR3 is TGCGCCAGCAGCGGGGTGCCGGGGGGGAACACTGAAGCTTTCTTT. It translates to CASSGVPGGNTEAFF.

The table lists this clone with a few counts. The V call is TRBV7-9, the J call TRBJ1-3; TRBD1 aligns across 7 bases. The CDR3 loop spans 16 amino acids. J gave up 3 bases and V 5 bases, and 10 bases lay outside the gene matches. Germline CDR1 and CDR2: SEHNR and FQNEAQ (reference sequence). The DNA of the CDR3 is TGTGCCAGCAGCCCACAGGGGCCACGGAGTGGAAACACCATATATTTT. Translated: CASSPQGPRSGNTIYF.

The CDR3 sequence is CASSPGTDSYEQYF. The CDR3 DNA follows: TGTGCCAGCAGCCCCGGGACAGACTCCTACGAGCAGTACTTC. The rearrangement uses TRBV7-9 and TRBJ2-7, with 7 positions matching TRBD1. Germline loops: CDR1 SEHNR, CDR2 FQNEAQ (reference sequence). Trimming took 5 bases from V and 0 from J; bases not matched to a gene: 4. CDR3 length: 14 residues.

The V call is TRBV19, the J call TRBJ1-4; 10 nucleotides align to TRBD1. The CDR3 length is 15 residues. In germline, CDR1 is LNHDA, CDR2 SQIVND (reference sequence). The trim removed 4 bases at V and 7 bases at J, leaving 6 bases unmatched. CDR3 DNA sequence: TGTGCCAGTAGTACCCGACAGGGGGCAAGTGAAAAACTGTTTTTT. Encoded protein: CASSTRQGASEKLFF.

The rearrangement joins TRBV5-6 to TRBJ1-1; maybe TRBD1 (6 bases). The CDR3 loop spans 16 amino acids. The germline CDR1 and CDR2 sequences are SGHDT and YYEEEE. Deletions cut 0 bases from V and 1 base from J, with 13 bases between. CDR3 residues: CASSLGGDIPNTEAFF. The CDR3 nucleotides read TGTGCCAGCAGCTTGGGTGGGGACATACCGAACACTGAAGCTTTCTTT.

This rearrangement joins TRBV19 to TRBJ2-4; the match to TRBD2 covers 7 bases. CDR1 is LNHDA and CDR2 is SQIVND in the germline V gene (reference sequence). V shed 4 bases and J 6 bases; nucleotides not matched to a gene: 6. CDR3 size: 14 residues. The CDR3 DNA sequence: TGTGCCAGTAGTAGGGGAGGGGCGGGAAACATTCAGTACTTC. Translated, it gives CASSRGGAGNIQYF.

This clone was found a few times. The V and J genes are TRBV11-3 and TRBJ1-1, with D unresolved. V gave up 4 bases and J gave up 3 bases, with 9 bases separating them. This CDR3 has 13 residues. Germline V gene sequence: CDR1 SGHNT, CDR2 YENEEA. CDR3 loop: CASSSTADTEAFF. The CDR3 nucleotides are TGTGCCAGCAGCTCAACAGCGGACACTGAAGCTTTCTTT. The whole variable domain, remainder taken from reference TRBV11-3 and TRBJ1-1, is EAGVVQSPRYKIIEKKQPVAFWCNPISGHNTLYWYLQNLGQGPELLIRYENEEAVDDSQLPKDRFSAERLKGVDSTLKIQPAELGDSAVYLCASSSTADTEAFFGQGTRLTVV.

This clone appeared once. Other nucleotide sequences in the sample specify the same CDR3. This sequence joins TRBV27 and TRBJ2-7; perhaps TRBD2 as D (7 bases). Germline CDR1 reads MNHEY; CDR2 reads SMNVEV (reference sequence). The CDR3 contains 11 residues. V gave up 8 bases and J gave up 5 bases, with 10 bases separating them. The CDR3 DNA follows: TGTGCCAGCTGGGGGGGCGACGAGCAGTACTTC. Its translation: CASWGGDEQYF.